Listed below are T cell receptor beta chains from one sample, sequenced in a study of identical twins. TCRdb passed the 5' RACE reads through MiXCR, listing each CDR3 protein once. The sample includes some 1,600,000 distinct CDR3 sequences, roughly 35% of them seen just once. The material sequenced was cord blood. Receptors originate from a newborn girl in good health. The CDR3 runs from the conserved cysteine through the conserved F or W. A D gene is named only where the DNA matches it firmly. Rows give clone size only sometimes, using once, few, many, or a class for an expanded clone.

cdr3_nt cdr3_aa clone_size j_call d_call v_call
TGCGCCAGCAGCCAAGAGCGGGCCAGCCGATCTTACGAGCAGTACTTC CASSQERASRSYEQYF - TRBJ2-7 - TRBV4-1
TGCGCCAGCAGCCAAGAGGGAATGAGGGGGAACCCACTGGACTATGGCTACACCTTC CASSQEGMRGNPLDYGYTF few TRBJ1-2 - TRBV4-1
TGCAGTGCTAGGGACCGACTAGCGGTTTACAATGAGCAGTACTTC CSARDRLAVYNEQYF - TRBJ2-7 TRBD2 TRBV20-1
TGTGCCAGCAGTGAGACAAACTATGGCTACACCTTC CASSETNYGYTF many TRBJ1-2 - TRBV25-1
TGTGCCAGCAGCGTCACGGGGGGGCGAACAGATACGCAGTATTTT CASSVTGGRTDTQYF few TRBJ2-3 TRBD2 TRBV9
TGCGCCAGCAGCCAAGCGCCCGGGAACTCAAACACTGAAGCTTTCTTT CASSQAPGNSNTEAFF few TRBJ1-1 - TRBV4-1
TGCGCCAGCCCTGAGTCGCGGGAGGATTCCGAGACGAGCAATCAGCCCCAGCATTTT CASPESREDSETSNQPQHF - TRBJ1-5 - TRBV10-1
TGTGCCAGCAGTTTACCGGCTAGCACAGATACGCAGTATTTT CASSLPASTDTQYF many TRBJ2-3 - TRBV12-3/TRBV12-4
TGTGCCAGCAGCCCCCCAGGACTACCCCCGTCAAATGAGCAGTTCTTC CASSPPGLPPSNEQFF few TRBJ2-1 - TRBV4-2
TGTGCCATCAGTGGTCTAGCGGGGTTCCCTAGCTCCTACAATGAGCAGTACTTC CAISGLAGFPSSYNEQYF - TRBJ2-7 TRBD2 TRBV10-3
TGTGCCAGCAGCGTAGTTCCGGTACTAGCGGGAGGGCCCGCCTACAATGAGCAGTTCTTC CASSVVPVLAGGPAYNEQFF few TRBJ2-1 TRBD2 TRBV9
TGTGCCAGCAGAGAAACAGGGGTTTTGAGACAGCCCCAGCATTTT CASRETGVLRQPQHF - TRBJ1-5 TRBD1 TRBV6-1
TGCAGTGCTAGACCCCTAGCGGCCAGATCCTACAATGAGCAGTACTTC CSARPLAARSYNEQYF - TRBJ2-7 TRBD2 TRBV20-1
TGTGCCATCAGCACCGGACTAGCGACCAAAGAGACCCAGTACTTC CAISTGLATKETQYF - TRBJ2-5 TRBD2 TRBV10-3
TGTGCCAGCAGCCCAGTCCTCCGGCCTAGCGGAGCAAAGAGCGGGGAGCTGTTTTTT CASSPVLRPSGAKSGELFF - TRBJ2-2 TRBD2 TRBV7-8
TGCAGTGCTAGGGGCGACAGGGAGTTCTTTCAGCCCCAGCATTTT CSARGDREFFQPQHF - TRBJ1-5 TRBD1 TRBV20-1
TGCAGTGCTAGGAGGGGGGCTAGCGCATCTAGCACAGATACGCAGTATTTT CSARRGASASSTDTQYF - TRBJ2-3 - TRBV20-1
TGTGCCACCAGCAGAGGTCAGAGCTCAGATACGCAGTATTTT CATSRGQSSDTQYF few TRBJ2-3 - TRBV15
TGCAGCGTTGAGGACAGACGCTCCTACGAGCAGTACTTC CSVEDRRSYEQYF many TRBJ2-7 - TRBV29-1
TGCGCCAGCAGCTTAGAACACGGGACAGGGGAAAGCGGGTATGGCTACACCTTC CASSLEHGTGESGYGYTF - TRBJ1-2 TRBD1 TRBV5-1
TGTGCCAGCAGCACCCGACTCAAAGGGACAGATACGCAGTATTTT CASSTRLKGTDTQYF few TRBJ2-3 - TRBV9
TGCAGTGCTAGATGGGACAGGGTGCCCTACAATGAGCAGTTCTTC CSARWDRVPYNEQFF - TRBJ2-1 TRBD1 TRBV20-1
TGCAGTGCTAATTATGGACCCTACCCGTCAGATACGCAGTATTTT CSANYGPYPSDTQYF - TRBJ2-3 - TRBV20-1
TGTGCCAGCAGCCAACAGGGACAGCATAACTATGGCTACACCTTC CASSQQGQHNYGYTF few TRBJ1-2 TRBD1 TRBV4-2
TGCGCCAGCAGCCAAAACTTAAACAGGGGTAATTCACCCCTCCACTTT CASSQNLNRGNSPLHF - TRBJ1-6 TRBD1 TRBV4-1
TGTGCCAGCAGCCAAAGTTCCGGCAATGAGCAGTTCTTC CASSQSSGNEQFF - TRBJ2-1 - TRBV3-1
TGTGCCAGCAGCTCAACAGGGTTTGGAGAGACCCAGTACTTC CASSSTGFGETQYF - TRBJ2-5 - TRBV7-9
TGTGCCAGCAGTTTATATGGGACTAGCGGGAGTGGTAATGAGCAGTACTTC CASSLYGTSGSGNEQYF - TRBJ2-7 TRBD2 TRBV28
TGTGCCAGCAGAACAGGGGAGGATGGCTACACCTTC CASRTGEDGYTF many TRBJ1-2 TRBD1 TRBV2
TGTGCCAGCAGTGAGCAGACAGGGTCGGGCACAGATACGCAGTATTTT CASSEQTGSGTDTQYF few TRBJ2-3 TRBD1 TRBV25-1
TGTGCCAGCAGTTACGAACAGGGGGCTGGCACTGAAGCTTTCTTT CASSYEQGAGTEAFF - TRBJ1-1 TRBD1 TRBV6-5
TGTGCCAGCAGTTACTCGAGGCTGATGAACACTGAAGCTTTCTTT CASSYSRLMNTEAFF - TRBJ1-1 - TRBV6-5
TGCAGCGTATACCTTAAAGGGGGGCCCTATGGCTACACCTTC CSVYLKGGPYGYTF - TRBJ1-2 - TRBV29-1
TGTGCCAGCAGCACAAGACCTTGGGCCTCTGGGGCCAACGTCCTGACTTTC CASSTRPWASGANVLTF few TRBJ2-6 - TRBV3-1
TGTGCCAGCAGCTTAGAACTAGCTCGCACAGATACGCAGTATTTT CASSLELARTDTQYF many TRBJ2-3 - TRBV7-2
TGTGCCAGCTCACCACTGATGGACCTGCGATACTCCTACAATGAGCAGTTCTTC CASSPLMDLRYSYNEQFF - TRBJ2-1 - TRBV18
TGTGCCATCAGTGAGTCTCCGGGACAGGGGACAGATACGCAGTATTTT CAISESPGQGTDTQYF - TRBJ2-3 TRBD1 TRBV10-3
TGCGCCAGCAGCTTGGAGGACAGGGAGAACGAGCAGTACTTC CASSLEDRENEQYF - TRBJ2-7 TRBD1 TRBV5-1
TGTGCCAGCAGTTACTCGATCGCAACCGGGACTAGCGGGTTTAGGAACATTCAGTACTTC CASSYSIATGTSGFRNIQYF few TRBJ2-4 TRBD2 TRBV6-2/TRBV6-3
TGTGCCAGCATGGGACCTAGCGGGTCCGGGGAGCTGTTTTTT CASMGPSGSGELFF - TRBJ2-2 TRBD2 TRBV3-1
TGTGCCAGCAGCCAAGAGAAAGCTAACTATGGCTACACCTTC CASSQEKANYGYTF few TRBJ1-2 - TRBV4-2
TGTGCCAGCAGCCCCTTCGACAGGACCTACGAGCAGTACTTC CASSPFDRTYEQYF many TRBJ2-7 - TRBV11-2
TGTGCCAGCAGTTTAGGGCCAGCGGGGGTCGCGGAGCAGTTCTTC CASSLGPAGVAEQFF many TRBJ2-1 TRBD2 TRBV12-3/TRBV12-4
TGTGCCAGCAGCTCCCCGAGGGGGCAATTTGAAGCTTTCTTT CASSSPRGQFEAFF - TRBJ1-1 TRBD1 TRBV7-9
TGTGCCAGTACCGAAACAGTGACCAACTATGGCTACACCTTC CASTETVTNYGYTF once TRBJ1-2 - TRBV19
TGTGCCAGCAGCCGTTTGGGTCTCTCCGGGGCCTCGAACACTGAAGCTTTCTTT CASSRLGLSGASNTEAFF once TRBJ1-1 - TRBV7-9
TGTGCCAGCAGCTTAGGACCGCCTAATGAAAAACTGTTTTTT CASSLGPPNEKLFF - TRBJ1-4 - TRBV5-5
TGTGCCAGCAGGGGCCGGACAGGGATGGGCTCCTACGAGCAGTACTTC CASRGRTGMGSYEQYF - TRBJ2-7 TRBD1 TRBV7-2
TGTGCCAGCAGTGAAGCCAACGGGGTCAATGAGCAGTTCTTC CASSEANGVNEQFF many TRBJ2-1 - TRBV2
TGCAGCGTTACTAGCGGGAGCTCTGGGGCCAACGTCCTGACTTTC CSVTSGSSGANVLTF - TRBJ2-6 TRBD2 TRBV29-1
TGTGCCAGCAGCTTAGACCCAAGGGGACGAGGGGTTGAGACCCAGTACTTC CASSLDPRGRGVETQYF - TRBJ2-5 - TRBV11-2
TGTGCCAGCAGCTCCGGGCCCCTCTATAGCTACGAGCAGTACTTC CASSSGPLYSYEQYF few TRBJ2-7 - TRBV7-6
TGCGCCAGCAGCCCTAGATTTCGGCGCCCCAGCACAGATACGCAGTATTTT CASSPRFRRPSTDTQYF few TRBJ2-3 - TRBV4-1
TGTGCCAGTCGGACAGGGTTGGACACCGGGGAGCTGTTTTTT CASRTGLDTGELFF once TRBJ2-2 TRBD1 TRBV19
TGTGCCAGCAGCCGTAATACTAACTACAATGAGCAGTACTTC CASSRNTNYNEQYF - TRBJ2-7 - TRBV7-9
TGTGCCAGCAGTTTCGGGATAGTAGCGGGGAGGAGAGAGACCCAGTACTTC CASSFGIVAGRRETQYF - TRBJ2-5 TRBD2 TRBV12-3/TRBV12-4